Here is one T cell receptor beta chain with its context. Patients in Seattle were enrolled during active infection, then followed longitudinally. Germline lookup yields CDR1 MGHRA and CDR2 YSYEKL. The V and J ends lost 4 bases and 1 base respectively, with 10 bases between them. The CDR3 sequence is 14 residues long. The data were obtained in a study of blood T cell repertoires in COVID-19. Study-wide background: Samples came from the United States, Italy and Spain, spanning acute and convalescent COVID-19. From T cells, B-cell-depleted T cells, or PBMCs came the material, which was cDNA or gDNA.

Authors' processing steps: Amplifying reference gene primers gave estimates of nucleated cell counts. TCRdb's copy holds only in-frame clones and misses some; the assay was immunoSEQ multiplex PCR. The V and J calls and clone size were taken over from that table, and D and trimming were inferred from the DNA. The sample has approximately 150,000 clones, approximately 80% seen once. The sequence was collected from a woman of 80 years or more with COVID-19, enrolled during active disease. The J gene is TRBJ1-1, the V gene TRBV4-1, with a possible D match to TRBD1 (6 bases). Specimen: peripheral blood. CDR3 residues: CASSPRGANTEAFF. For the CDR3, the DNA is TGCGCCAGCAGCCCGCGGGGGGCGAACACTGAAGCTTTCTTT.